This TCR beta chain comes out of a study of cytomegalovirus exposure and HLA in healthy donors. With regard to this clone: Its specificity is not known.

With 60 Vbeta and 13 Jbeta primers, the PCR was carried out. Produced via immunoSEQ multiplex PCR; TCRdb's table is partial and in-frame only. Of about 120,000 clones listed, about 75% are singletons. The V segment lost 1 base and the J segment 5 bases; nucleotides outside the gene matches: 5. Germline V lookup: CDR1 SGDLS, CDR2 YYNGEE. The CDR3 sequence is 16 residues long. Study-wide results and limits: Exclusion as indistinguishable affected some V segments, including TRBV6-2 and TRBV6-3. The study recorded 164 TCR beta chains that were cytomegalovirus-associated.

The V call is TRBV9, the J call TRBJ2-7, with 14 bases identical to TRBD2. The sequenced sample was PBMCs. The source of this sequence is a man aged 55 to 69 in good health and CMV-seropositive. The CDR3 coding sequence is TGTGCCAGCAGCGTAATGGGACTAGCGGGAGTCAACGAGCAGTACTTC. Protein product: CASSVMGLAGVNEQYF.